This T cell receptor (beta chain) was captured in a study of spatial heterogeneity in lung cancer. The study's findings and limits: How many expanded intratumoral alpha and beta TCRs were present tracked the tumor mutation count, which was a count of nonsynonymous mutations.

One entry per CDR3 protein, called by TCRdb with MiXCR from the 5' RACE reads. The top ten hold around a sixth of the sample, which has over 3,500 distinct CDR3 sequences, around 10% seen once. A note on this clonotype: Its cognate antigen is unknown.

Time point here: sample taken at primary tumor resection. This sequence originates from a female donor with early-stage non-small cell lung cancer. The sample in question was lung tumor tissue, obtained at surgery.

CDR3: CATSRGAVFPGKQETQYF. The CDR3 coding sequence is TGTGCCACCAGCAGAGGGGCCGTTTTTCCGGGGAAGCAAGAGACCCAGTACTTC. The rearrangement links TRBV15 to TRBJ2-5, with TRBD2 as a possible D gene (5 bases). CDR3 length: 18 residues. The germline V gene encodes CDR1 LNHNV and CDR2 YYDKDF (reference sequence). Trimming removed 1 base from V and 2 bases from J, with 20 bases in between. The full variable domain, rest sourced from reference TRBV15 and TRBJ2-5, is DAMVIQNPRYQVTQFGKPVTLSCSQTLNHNVMYWYQQKSSQAPKLLFHYYDKDFNNEADTPDNFQSRRPNTSFCFLDIRSPGLGDTAMYLCATSRGAVFPGKQETQYFGPGTRLLVL.